The 28 T cell receptor beta chains below all came from one sample that was sequenced in a study of early T cells in non-severe SARS-CoV-2 infection. TCRdb analysed the 5' RACE reads with MiXCR anew, one entry per CDR3 protein. The sample has 50,000 to 80,000 distinct CDR3 sequences; 4.9% are singletons. The sample was whole blood. These receptors all stem from an adult who was a healthcare worker with PCR-confirmed SARS-CoV-2 infection or an uninfected control (not recorded which).

This clonotype was seen a few times. The genes are TRBV24-1 and TRBJ2-1; tentatively, D is TRBD1 or TRBD2 (6 bases each). V lost 5 bases, J lost 7 bases, and 14 bases lay in between. Germline values: CDR1 KGHDR, CDR2 SFDVKD. The CDR3 totals 14 residues. The CDR3 sequence: CATSVPGEVNEQFF. The CDR3 DNA follows: TGTGCCACCAGTGTCCCAGGGGAGGTAAATGAGCAGTTCTTC.

Many counts were recorded for this clonotype. This sequence joins TRBV20-1 and TRBJ1-2; TRBD1 matches at 11 bases. The germline V gene has CDR1 DFQATT and CDR2 SNEGSKA (reference sequence). The V and J ends lost 6 bases and 6 bases, in that order; junction bases with no gene match: 3. The CDR3 covers 12 residues. The CDR3 region is CSAWDRGDGYTF. The CDR3 nucleotides are TGCAGTGCCTGGGACAGGGGGGATGGCTACACCTTC.

The sample holds a few counts of this clonotype. The chain employs TRBV12-3 or TRBV12-4 and TRBJ2-7, with TRBD1 matching over 10 bases. J was trimmed by 1 base and V by 6 bases; bases with no gene match: 6. CDR3 length: 15 amino acids. CDR3 in amino acids: CASRAGTGASYEQYF. The CDR3 bases are TGTGCCAGCAGAGCCGGGACAGGGGCATCCTACGAGCAGTACTTC.

Many counts were recorded for this clonotype. The chain's CDR3 is CASSLDPGLATGELFF. The CDR3 DNA follows: TGTGCCAGCAGCTTAGATCCGGGACTAGCGACCGGGGAGCTGTTTTTT. V usage is TRBV7-2 and J usage is TRBJ2-2; 10 nucleotides agree with TRBD2. Unmatched junction bases numbered 4, after V lost 1 base and J lost 5 bases. CDR1 is SGHTA and CDR2 is FQGNSA in the germline V gene. The CDR3 loop spans 16 amino acids.

This clonotype is medium-sized (0.01 to 0.1%) within its sample. V and J are TRBV9 and TRBJ2-1; 7 nucleotides line up with TRBD1. The V gene's germline CDR1 is SGDLS and CDR2 YYNGEE. Unmatched junction bases numbered 9, after V lost 0 bases and J lost 6 bases. This CDR3 spans 16 amino acids. This CDR3 reads CASSVEIRGQSNEQFF. In nucleotides, the CDR3 is TGTGCCAGCAGCGTAGAAATCAGGGGACAGAGCAATGAGCAGTTCTTC.

This clonotype was observed many times. This sequence joins TRBV7-8 and TRBJ2-6, with D possibly matching TRBD1 (6 bases). This CDR3 is 15 amino acids long. V was clipped by 5 bases and J by 2 bases, with 10 bases between them. Per germline, CDR1 SGHVS and CDR2 FQNEAQ. The CDR3 DNA reads as TGTGCCAGCAGCATCCGACAGGCTGGGGCCAACGTCCTGACTTTC. It specifies CASSIRQAGANVLTF.

In DNA, the CDR3 is TGTGCCAGTAGGGCAGGGAACGAGCAGTACTTC. It translates to CASRAGNEQYF. This sequence joins TRBV19 and TRBJ2-7, with D maybe TRBD1 (5 bases). The length of the CDR3 is 11 residues. Germline V gene data show CDR1 as LNHDA and CDR2 as SQIVND (reference sequence). Between the trimmed V and J ends, which lost 6 bases and 5 bases, there was a span of 8 bases.

This clonotype was seen many times. The chain links TRBV19 to TRBJ2-4; TRBD2 matches 7 bases. This CDR3 is 15 amino acids long. The junction had 7 bases not matched to a gene; V was cut back by 5 bases and J by 3 bases. The V gene's germline CDR1 is LNHDA and CDR2 SQIVND (reference sequence). The CDR3 sequence is CASSPGLVIKNIQYF. Here the CDR3 DNA reads TGTGCCAGTAGTCCAGGACTAGTCATCAAAAACATTCAGTACTTC.

By frequency in the sample, this clonotype is medium-sized. The rearrangement uses TRBV27 and TRBJ1-3, with D perhaps TRBD1 (6 bases). V was clipped by 1 base and J by 2 bases, with 6 bases between them. The CDR3 loop spans 14 amino acids. In germline, CDR1 is MNHEY, CDR2 SMNVEV (reference sequence). CDR3 residues: CASSLWDTGNTIYF. In DNA, the CDR3 is TGTGCCAGCAGTTTATGGGACACTGGAAACACCATATATTTT.

As to this clonotype: A much larger clone lies one base from this, so it may be a read error. J is TRBJ2-3 and V is TRBV6-6, with D perhaps matching TRBD1 or TRBD2 (5 bases each). The CDR3 extends over 15 amino acids. Looked up from germline, CDR1 is MNHNY and CDR2 is SVGAGI (reference sequence). CDR3 sequence reads: CASSYGADITDMQYF. In nucleotides, the CDR3 is TGTGCCAGCAGTTACGGAGCGGACATCACAGATATGCAGTATTTT.

This clonotype appeared many times. The J gene is TRBJ2-5, the V gene TRBV5-6, with D hard to call. CDR3 length: 14 residues. CDR1 and CDR2 from the germline V gene are SGHDT and YYEEEE. Trimming took off 0 bases at V and 2 bases at J, with 8 bases between the two ends. This CDR3 reads CASSLALVQETQYF. DNA of the CDR3: TGTGCCAGCAGCTTGGCCCTGGTTCAAGAGACCCAGTACTTC.

This clonotype was seen only a few times. This rearrangement joins TRBV7-9 to TRBJ2-7, with TRBD2 identical over 7 bases. The CDR3 has 15 residues. Trimming cost V 5 bases and J 2 bases; bases outside gene matches: 9. The germline V gene has CDR1 SEHNR and CDR2 FQNEAQ (reference sequence). In DNA, the CDR3 is TGTGCCAGCAGCCTACCGGGGGGTCCTACCTACGAGCAGTACTTC. Its protein product is CASSLPGGPTYEQYF.

This clonotype was seen ten or more times. The chain couples TRBV6-5 to TRBJ1-6; 9 bases are shared with TRBD1. Germline values: CDR1 MNHEY, CDR2 SVGAGI. With 5 bases clipped from V and 10 bases from J, the junction kept 3 bases outside the gene matches. This CDR3 has 13 amino acids. The CDR3 nucleotides read TGTGCCAGCAGTCGGGACAGGGTCTCACCCCTCCACTTT. Translation: CASSRDRVSPLHF.

The table lists this clonotype with many counts. This chain's CDR3 is CASSYRRAGGQEQYF. The CDR3 nucleotides read TGTGCCAGCAGCTACCGAAGAGCGGGAGGTCAGGAGCAGTACTTC. The chain combines TRBV7-3 with TRBJ2-7, with 9 bases fitting TRBD2. This CDR3 has 15 residues. Germline V gives CDR1 SGHTA, CDR2 FQGTGA. V dropped 4 bases and J dropped 7; count of bases not matched to a gene: 11.

This clonotype showed up just a few times. The chain joins TRBV10-2 to TRBJ2-3, with unresolved D. Germline assignment: CDR1 WSHSY and CDR2 SAAADI. This CDR3 is built from 12 residues. V lost 5 bases to trimming and J lost 6 bases, with 9 bases between them. The DNA for the CDR3 is TGCGCCAGCAGTCCGACTGGTGATACGCAGTATTTT. Translation: CASSPTGDTQYF.

For the CDR3, the DNA is TGTGCCAGCAGCTTGACAGAGAACACTGAAGCTTTCTTT. Translating gives CASSLTENTEAFF. V usage is TRBV7-8 and J usage is TRBJ1-1; D might be TRBD1 (5 bases). The CDR3 is made up of 13 amino acids. CDR1 and CDR2 (germline): SGHVS, FQNEAQ. V was clipped by 3 bases and J by 1 base, with 6 bases between them.

This clonotype came up many times. The chain recombines TRBV7-2 with TRBJ2-3, with 7 bases matching TRBD1. The germline V gene encodes CDR1 SGHTA and CDR2 FQGNSA. This CDR3 has 14 amino acids. The V gene end was trimmed by 1 base and the J gene end by 7 bases; junction bases not matched to a gene: 5. This CDR3 reads CASSLDPGGNTQYF. The CDR3 DNA reads TGTGCCAGCAGCTTAGATCCAGGGGGAAATACGCAGTATTTT. Full variable domain (missing parts from reference TRBV7-2 and TRBJ2-3): GAGVSQSPSNKVTEKGKDVELRCDPISGHTALYWYRQSLGQGLEFLIYFQGNSAPDKSGLPSDRFSAERTGGSVSTLTIQRTQQEDSAVYLCASSLDPGGNTQYFGPGTRLTVL.

This clonotype was detected ten times or more. The J gene is TRBJ1-2, the V gene TRBV12-3 or TRBV12-4; no firm D call. CDR3 size: 11 residues. The V end was cut by 6 bases, the J end by 8 bases, with 10 bases between. CDR3 DNA: TGTGCCAGCAGCACCGCGAGAGGCTACACCTTC. Protein product: CASSTARGYTF.

In this sample, this clonotype turned up many times. V usage is TRBV6-5 and J usage is TRBJ2-3, with 8 bases lining up with TRBD2. The CDR3 contains 16 residues. V shed 2 bases, J shed 6 bases, and the junction held 10 bases outside the gene matches. Germline V gene lookup returns CDR1 MNHEY and CDR2 SVGAGI. The DNA for the CDR3 is TGTGCCAGCAGTTACCTTTACGGGGGGGCCGGGGATACGCAGTATTTT. Translated: CASSYLYGGAGDTQYF.

This clonotype showed up many times. The chain recombines TRBV14 with TRBJ1-1, with a possible D match to TRBD1 (6 bases). The CDR3 extends over 15 amino acids. The V end lost 1 base, the J end lost 4 bases, and 13 bases lay between the germline ends. The germline CDR1 and CDR2 sequences are SGHDN and FVKESK. The CDR3 DNA sequence: TGTGCCAGCAGCCAAGCGAGACAGGTGGGCACTGAAGCTTTCTTT. Translating gives CASSQARQVGTEAFF.

V and J are TRBV29-1 and TRBJ2-7; perhaps TRBD2 as D (6 bases). V dropped 7 bases and J dropped 0 bases, with 13 bases sitting between them. Looked up from germline, CDR1 is SQVTM and CDR2 is ANQGSEA. This CDR3 has 13 residues. CDR3 amino acids: CSARDFRSYEQYF. The CDR3 DNA is TGCAGCGCGCGGGACTTCCGCTCCTACGAGCAGTACTTC.

This clonotype has ten or more counts. V and J are TRBV6-5 and TRBJ1-5; D is perhaps TRBD1 (6 bases). The V end lost 0 bases, the J end lost 3 bases, and 9 bases lay between the germline ends. Germline assignment: CDR1 MNHEY and CDR2 SVGAGI. CDR3 length equals 15 residues. The CDR3: CASSYSRGDNQPQHF. Written as DNA, the CDR3 is TGTGCCAGCAGTTACTCAAGGGGGGACAATCAGCCCCAGCATTTT.

This clonotype was seen many times. V gene TRBV6-6 combines with J gene TRBJ2-3, with D possibly being TRBD2 (5 bases). The germline V gene encodes CDR1 MNHNY and CDR2 SVGAGI (reference sequence). CDR3 length equals 13 residues. Trimming shortened V by 6 bases and J by 4 bases, and 11 bases separated the two germline ends. The CDR3 sequence: CASSYPGSDTQYF. The DNA for the CDR3 is TGTGCCAGCAGCTACCCGGGGTCAGATACGCAGTATTTT.

This clonotype was observed many times. This chain's CDR3 is CASRTGRNEQFF. In DNA form, the CDR3 reads TGCGCCAGCAGGACAGGGCGTAATGAGCAGTTCTTC. This sequence joins TRBV5-1 and TRBJ2-1; 7 nucleotides align to TRBD1. Germline V gives CDR1 SGHRS, CDR2 YFSETQ. The CDR3 extends over 12 amino acids. After removal of 5 bases from V and 7 bases from J, the junction contained 3 bases not matched to a gene. The complete variable domain, with remaining parts taken from reference TRBV5-1 and TRBJ2-1, reads KAGVTQTPRYLIKTRGQQVTLSCSPISGHRSVSWYQQTPGQGLQFLFEYFSETQRNKGNFPGRFSGRQFSNSRSEMNVSTLELGDSALYLCASRTGRNEQFFGPGTRLTVL.

The chain carries TRBV20-1 and TRBJ2-1; D possibly corresponds to TRBD2 (5 bases). Trimming left V 1 base short and J 5 bases short, with 12 bases between. This CDR3 contains 14 residues. Germline V gives CDR1 DFQATT, CDR2 SNEGSKA (reference sequence). The CDR3 sequence is CSARGASWDNEQFF. CDR3 coding DNA: TGCAGTGCTAGAGGAGCTAGCTGGGACAATGAGCAGTTCTTC.

There are many counts of this clonotype. The CDR3 here is CASRRDRGPYQPQHF. DNA of the CDR3: TGTGCCTCTCGCCGGGACAGGGGGCCTTATCAGCCCCAGCATTTT. This chain joins TRBV6-1 and TRBJ1-5; 12 bases fit TRBD1. The CDR3 sequence is 15 residues long. The V segment lost 11 bases and the J segment 5 bases; nucleotides outside the gene matches: 10. Germline values: CDR1 MNHNS, CDR2 SASEGT.

This clonotype was seen repeatedly, ten times or more. V gene TRBV6-5 combines with J gene TRBJ2-7; tentative D call: TRBD1 (6 bases). Germline V lookup: CDR1 MNHEY, CDR2 SVGAGI. The CDR3 is 13 amino acids. V gave up 6 bases and J gave up 0 bases, with 9 bases separating them. CDR3 region: CASRDSVSYEQYF. CDR3 bases: TGTGCCAGCAGGGACAGTGTCTCCTACGAGCAGTACTTC.

J is TRBJ2-7 and V is TRBV14; D is uncertain. CDR1 is SGHDN, CDR2 FVKESK, per germline. With 3 bases removed from V and 2 bases from J, the gap between germline ends came to 11 bases. This CDR3 has 14 residues. The CDR3 loop is CASSHLGIPYEQYF. CDR3 nucleotide sequence: TGTGCCAGCAGCCACCTGGGGATTCCCTACGAGCAGTACTTC.